The present T cell receptor (beta chain) was sequenced within a study of T cell clonotyping in hematopoietic cell transplantation. Study-level results: CD4 and CD8 repertoire contributions could not be separated without sorting. Recipient TCR diversity dropped after transplant; expanded clonotypes rose from day 30 to 180. At the given depth, recipient repertoires were over 95% de novo clonotypes.

This clone was counted only a few times. Its specificity is not known. This CDR3 spans 13 amino acids. V was cut by 8 bases and J by 6 bases, with 14 bases left in between. Germline loops: CDR1 LNHDA, CDR2 SQIVND (reference sequence). Recipient blood drawn about 28 days pretransplant and days 30, 100, 180 after. Assay: immunoSEQ multiplex PCR; the TCRdb copy retains only in-frame clones and omits some. The repertoire has approximately 17,000 clones, less than 80% of them found once; the top ten carry 12%. Sequencing was performed on PBMCs, taken 30 days after allogeneic stem cell transplant. This receptor was obtained from a male patient aged 50 to 59 who had an allogeneic stem cell transplant from an unrelated donor, so T cells may come from the graft donor. Some clones in this sample may be carry-over from other donors' samples. The chain employs TRBV19 and TRBJ1-5; a weak D match, TRBD1 (5 bases). The DNA of the CDR3 is TGTGCCAGTGATTGGGGGGTGGCTCAGCCCCAGCATTTT. As protein: CASDWGVAQPQHF.